The 28 T cell receptor beta chains reported below all come from one sample, sequenced in a study of shared clonotypes between healthy human individuals. Generated by immunoSEQ multiplex PCR, the TCRdb table keeps only in-frame clones and is missing some. There are about 1.5 million clones in the sample; 98% occur only once, and about 0.45% lies in the top ten. The sample comprised naive CD4+ T cells sorted from blood. The subset denotes: CD45RA+ positively selected. These receptors originate from a man younger than 40 in good health.

This sequence joins TRBV5-1 and TRBJ2-4, with D perhaps matching TRBD1 or TRBD2 (5 bases each). The V and J ends lost 4 bases and 5 bases respectively, with 16 bases between them. Germline lookup yields CDR1 SGHRS and CDR2 YFSETQ. CDR3 length equals 15 residues. The CDR3 nucleotides read TGCGCCAGCAGCCATACTAGGGGTTCTGAAAACATTCAGTACTTC. Translating it yields CASSHTRGSENIQYF.

The CDR3 DNA reads as TGTGCCAGCAGCGCGACCCTACTAGCGGGGGGCACCGGGGAGCTGTTTTTT. Translation gives CASSATLLAGGTGELFF. The rearrangement joins TRBV7-6 to TRBJ2-2; 12 nucleotides line up with TRBD2. Unmatched junction bases numbered 8, after V lost 5 bases and J lost 4 bases. The CDR3 runs to 17 residues. CDR1 and CDR2 (germline): SGHVS, FNYEAQ.

The CDR3 sequence: CASSVKQYNEQFF. In nucleotides, the CDR3 is TGTGCCAGCAGCGTAAAACAGTACAATGAGCAGTTCTTC. The chain is built from TRBV9 and TRBJ2-1; D remains unclear. This CDR3 region has 13 residues. Trimming cost V 1 base and J 4 bases, with 6 bases left between them. The germline CDR1 and CDR2 sequences are SGDLS and YYNGEE. Complete variable domain (other parts from reference TRBV9 and TRBJ2-1): DSGVTQTPKHLITATGQRVTLRCSPRSGDLSVYWYQQSLDQGLQFLIQYYNGEERAKGNILERFSAQQFPDLHSELNLSSLELGDSALYFCASSVKQYNEQFFGPGTRLTVL.

Concerning this clone: The sample carries other DNA sequences with the same CDR3. The chain employs TRBV10-3 and TRBJ1-5; TRBD1 aligns across 7 bases. Germline CDR1 and CDR2: ENHRY and SYGVKD. The CDR3 runs to 13 residues. J was trimmed by 1 base and V by 6 bases; bases with no gene match: 0. The CDR3 nucleotides are TGTGCCATCAGACAGGGGAGCAATCAGCCCCAGCATTTT. The encoded protein is CAIRQGSNQPQHF.

The chain combines TRBV9 with TRBJ2-1; 12 nucleotides align to TRBD2. The V gene end was trimmed by 3 bases and the J gene end by 6 bases; junction bases not matched to a gene: 4. Germline-derived CDR1 and CDR2 are SGDLS and YYNGEE. The CDR3 contains 15 residues. The CDR3 region has the DNA TGTGCCAGCAGCGGACTAGCGGGAGTTGCCAATGAGCAGTTCTTC. It codes for CASSGLAGVANEQFF.

The chain links TRBV7-6 to TRBJ2-6, with 7 bases fitting TRBD1. Germline V gives CDR1 SGHVS, CDR2 FNYEAQ. The V gene end was trimmed by 3 bases and the J gene end by 0 bases; junction bases not matched to a gene: 5. The length of the CDR3 is 17 residues. Written as DNA, the CDR3 is TGTGCCAGCAGCTTTGGGGGACAGACCTCTGGGGCCAACGTCCTGACTTTC. It encodes CASSFGGQTSGANVLTF.

CDR3: CASSYSILDHTEAFF. In DNA form, the CDR3 reads TGTGCCAGCAGTTACTCGATTCTTGATCACACTGAAGCTTTCTTT. The chain employs TRBV6-5 and TRBJ1-1; D not certain. CDR3 size: 15 residues. Trimming removed 0 bases at V and 3 bases at J, with 11 bases between. CDR1 MNHEY and CDR2 SVGAGI come from the germline V gene.

This chain connects TRBV5-1 to TRBJ2-1; 9 bases align to TRBD1. After removal of 3 bases from V and 8 bases from J, the junction contained 6 bases not matched to a gene. CDR1 SGHRS and CDR2 YFSETQ come from the germline V gene. The CDR3 length is 14 residues. Here the CDR3 reads CASSYGDRADEQFF. Written as DNA, the CDR3 is TGCGCCAGCAGCTATGGGGACAGGGCCGATGAGCAGTTCTTC.

This clone has a single count. The CDR3 region is CAGSPGYTQYF. CDR3 coding DNA: TGTGCCGGCTCCCCCGGTTATACGCAGTATTTT. The chain carries TRBV7-2 and TRBJ2-3; D not resolved. Germline V gene data show CDR1 as SGHTA and CDR2 as FQGNSA. Trimming stripped 11 bases from V and 7 bases from J, with 13 bases between. The CDR3 is 11 amino acids.

The gene calls are TRBV5-8 and TRBJ1-2; no clear D gene. Between the trimmed V and J ends, which lost 4 bases and 5 bases, there was a span of 9 bases. The CDR3 is 12 amino acids. CDR1 and CDR2 from the germline V gene are SGHTS and YDEGEE. CDR3 region: CASSRTTYGYTF. CDR3 coding DNA: TGTGCCAGCAGCCGTACAACTTATGGCTACACCTTC.

The chain couples TRBV6-1 to TRBJ2-7, with a possible D match to TRBD2 (6 bases). CDR3 size: 15 residues. Germline loops: CDR1 MNHNS, CDR2 SASEGT. Trimming left V 8 bases short and J 6 bases short, with 23 bases between. The CDR3 here is CASLISFGGFGEQYF. CDR3 DNA: TGTGCCAGCCTTATATCATTCGGAGGGTTTGGCGAGCAGTACTTC.

The gene calls are TRBV7-9 and TRBJ2-7; D perhaps matches TRBD2 (6 bases). Germline CDR1 is SEHNR and CDR2 is FQNEAQ (reference sequence). Deletions cut 3 bases from V and 4 bases from J, with 16 bases between. The CDR3 spans 15 residues. CDR3 nucleotide sequence: TGTGCCAGCAGCTTTGCGGGGCCGCCGGATTACGAGCAGTACTTC. Its translation is CASSFAGPPDYEQYF. The whole variable domain, remainder taken from reference TRBV7-9 and TRBJ2-7, is DTGVSQNPRHKITKRGQNVTFRCDPISEHNRLYWYRQTLGQGPEFLTYFQNEAQLEKSRLLSDRFSAERPKGSFSTLEIQRTEQGDSAMYLCASSFAGPPDYEQYFGPGTRLTVT.

This chain joins TRBV4-1 and TRBJ2-2; perhaps D is TRBD1 or TRBD2 (6 bases each). The ends were cut back, 4 bases at V and 8 bases at J, with 17 bases in the middle. Germline V lookup: CDR1 MGHRA, CDR2 YSYEKL. The CDR3 is 15 amino acids. The CDR3 DNA is TGCGCCAGCAGCCCTCCTAGGGGGGCTGGTGGGGAGCTGTTTTTT. Its translation is CASSPPRGAGGELFF.

The V gene is TRBV28, the J gene TRBJ2-5; D remains unclear. CDR1 is MDHEN, CDR2 SYDVKM, per germline. The CDR3 loop spans 14 amino acids. V was pared by 3 bases and J by 3 bases, with 11 bases between. CDR3 protein: CASSFNPLKETQYF. The CDR3 region has the DNA TGTGCCAGCAGTTTTAACCCTTTGAAAGAGACCCAGTACTTC.

The rearrangement links TRBV20-1 to TRBJ1-5; D ambiguous. V gave up 6 bases and J gave up 11 bases, with 14 bases separating them. This CDR3 comprises 11 residues. Germline CDR1 DFQATT, CDR2 SNEGSKA (reference sequence). The CDR3: CSAYGEVAQHF. The DNA for the CDR3 is TGCAGTGCCTATGGGGAAGTGGCCCAGCATTTT.

This chain links TRBV7-9 with TRBJ2-2; 9 nucleotides match TRBD1. The CDR3 is made up of 16 amino acids. Germline V lookup: CDR1 SEHNR, CDR2 FQNEAQ (reference sequence). The V gene end was trimmed by 3 bases and the J gene end by 1 base; junction bases not matched to a gene: 3. This CDR3 is CASSLTGGVNTGELFF. Here the CDR3 DNA reads TGTGCCAGCAGCTTGACAGGGGGAGTGAACACCGGGGAGCTGTTTTTT.

The V call is TRBV6-5, the J call TRBJ2-7; 7 nucleotides align to TRBD1. The junction had 9 bases not matched to a gene; V was cut back by 6 bases and J by 7 bases. The CDR3 has 13 amino acids. Germline lookup yields CDR1 MNHEY and CDR2 SVGAGI. CDR3 sequence: CASRGGSWGEQYF. For the CDR3, the DNA is TGTGCCAGCAGAGGGGGCTCTTGGGGGGAGCAGTACTTC.

CDR3 residues: CASSQDKGTAGQPQHF. In DNA form, the CDR3 reads TGTGCCAGCTCACAAGACAAGGGGACGGCTGGTCAGCCCCAGCATTTT. The V gene is TRBV18, the J gene TRBJ1-5, with D perhaps TRBD1 (5 bases). Between the trimmed V and J ends, which lost 4 bases and 6 bases, there was a span of 19 bases. Per the germline V gene, CDR1 is KGHSH and CDR2 is LQKENI. The CDR3 has 16 amino acids.

The chain carries TRBV25-1 and TRBJ1-5, with 10 bases aligning to TRBD1. The trim removed 4 bases at V and 3 bases at J, leaving 12 bases unmatched. Germline V gives CDR1 MGHDK, CDR2 SYGVNS. This CDR3 comprises 18 residues. This CDR3 is CASSGTDPGQGFNQPQHF. CDR3 nucleotides: TGTGCCAGCAGTGGAACGGACCCGGGACAGGGGTTCAATCAGCCCCAGCATTTT.

This rearrangement joins TRBV5-1 to TRBJ2-3; D call uncertain. The CDR3 contains 15 residues. CDR1 is SGHRS and CDR2 is YFSETQ in the germline V gene. The ends were cut back, 4 bases at V and 1 base at J, with 13 bases in the middle. The CDR3 coding sequence is TGCGCCAGCAGCCCCATTGGGGTGGGCACAGATACGCAGTATTTT. Encoded protein: CASSPIGVGTDTQYF.

CDR3 loop: CASSTEGEQYF. The CDR3 coding sequence is TGTGCCAGCAGCACCGAGGGCGAGCAGTACTTC. This chain links TRBV7-9 with TRBJ2-7; D might be TRBD2 (5 bases). V was cut by 5 bases and J by 6 bases, with 8 bases left in between. CDR3 length: 11 residues. CDR1 is SEHNR and CDR2 is FQNEAQ in the germline V gene (reference sequence).

The chain employs TRBV2 and TRBJ2-7, with D perhaps TRBD1 (6 bases). Trimming removed 8 bases from V and 0 bases from J, with 14 bases in between. Germline CDR1 reads SNHLY; CDR2 reads FYNNEI. The CDR3 loop spans 14 amino acids. CDR3 amino acids: CASSGQRSSYEQYF. The DNA of the CDR3 is TGTGCCAGCTCTGGACAGCGCAGCTCCTACGAGCAGTACTTC.

The V call is TRBV13, the J call TRBJ2-7; D is uncertain. CDR1 is PRHDT and CDR2 is FYEKMQ in the germline V gene (reference sequence). With 0 bases removed from V and 1 base from J, the gap between germline ends came to 4 bases. The CDR3 has 13 amino acids. This chain's CDR3 is CASSLGRSYEQYF. CDR3 sequence (DNA): TGTGCCAGCAGCTTAGGCCGTTCCTACGAGCAGTACTTC.

In DNA, the CDR3 is TGTGCCAGCAGTGGTAGTTTACCGCTAGGCAAGGAGGGAGCTTTCTTT. Translation: CASSGSLPLGKEGAFF. The V call is TRBV2, the J call TRBJ1-1; D remains unclear. CDR1 is SNHLY, CDR2 FYNNEI, per germline. V shed 4 bases and J shed 10 bases, with 25 bases lying between them. This CDR3 region has 16 residues.

The V and J genes are TRBV21-1 and TRBJ1-5. TRBV21-1 is listed as a pseudogene. The CDR3 length is 17 residues. The CDR3 here is CASSKVQGQDPSKPQHF. The CDR3 DNA reads as TGTGCCAGCAGCAAAGTGCAAGGGCAGGACCCATCCAAGCCCCAGCATTTT.

CDR3 loop: CSVRPDRGRQETQYF. CDR3 nucleotides: TGCAGCGTTCGACCTGACAGGGGACGACAAGAGACCCAGTACTTC. The gene calls are TRBV29-1 and TRBJ2-5, with TRBD1 matching 8 bases. Germline V gene lookup returns CDR1 SQVTM and CDR2 ANQGSEA. The CDR3 covers 15 residues. Unmatched junction bases numbered 10, after V lost 5 bases and J lost 2 bases. The variable domain in full, completed from reference TRBV29-1 and TRBJ2-5, reads SAVISQKPSRDICQRGTSLTIQCQVDSQVTMMFWYRQQPGQSLTLIATANQGSEATYESGFVIDKFPISRPNLTFSTLTVSNMSPEDSSIYLCSVRPDRGRQETQYFGPGTRLLVL.

This clone was recorded once. The chain recombines TRBV2 with TRBJ1-2, with unresolved D. This CDR3 region has 12 residues. V was pared by 7 bases and J by 13 bases, with 19 bases between. Per the germline V gene, CDR1 is SNHLY and CDR2 is FYNNEI. CDR3 in amino acids: CASNTLGKEFTF. As DNA, the CDR3 is TGTGCCAGCAACACCCTAGGAAAGGAATTCACCTTC.

The chain combines TRBV29-1 with TRBJ2-1, with 12 bases aligning to TRBD2. Germline V gene lookup returns CDR1 SQVTM and CDR2 ANQGSEA. The CDR3 runs 16 residues. Trimming took 8 bases from V and 6 from J; bases not matched to a gene: 14. In nucleotides, the CDR3 is TGCAGCCTACGGACTAGCGGGATTTTCATGGGCAATGAGCAGTTCTTC. It codes for CSLRTSGIFMGNEQFF.